A single sample gave rise to the 28 T cell receptor beta chains below, sequenced in a study of blood T cells in healthy people across ages. Primers used in a second PCR of roughly 6 to 11 cycles were a sample-barcoded 5' primer and a J-beta primer mix. TCRdb called the 5' RACE reads again in MiXCR, with one record for every CDR3 protein. The table records 920,000 or so distinct CDR3 sequences, 40% to 50% of them present only once. Material: blood. These receptors were obtained from a woman aged 55-75 years in good health.

The chain couples TRBV3-1 to TRBJ2-7; tentatively, D is TRBD2 (5 bases). Trimming left V 4 bases short and J 7 bases short, with 11 bases between. The CDR3 covers 12 residues. Germline-derived CDR1 and CDR2 are LGHDT and YNNKEL (reference sequence). DNA for the CDR3: TGTGCCAGCAGCCCCTACGCGGGTGAGCAGTACTTC. This sequence encodes CASSPYAGEQYF.

This clonotype was seen only a few times. V and J are TRBV29-1 and TRBJ1-2; D not resolved. The CDR3 loop spans 19 amino acids. Looked up from germline, CDR1 is SQVTM and CDR2 is ANQGSEA. Trimming pared 1 base from V and 2 bases from J, leaving 26 bases between. This CDR3 reads CSVEGFMDGGRPTNYGYTF. CDR3 nucleotide sequence: TGCAGCGTTGAAGGGTTCATGGACGGCGGGCGTCCTACAAACTATGGCTACACCTTC.

This clonotype has more than one count but fewer than ten. CDR3 DNA: TGCGCCAGCAGTGAGTCGGGGGGGCTCTACAATGAGCAGTTCTTC. Amino acid sequence: CASSESGGLYNEQFF. This chain joins TRBV10-1 and TRBJ2-1; possibly TRBD2 for D (7 bases). Germline assignment: CDR1 WNHNN and CDR2 SYGVQD (reference sequence). The CDR3 totals 15 residues. V gave up 0 bases and J gave up 3 bases, with 9 bases separating them.

This clonotype was seen a few times. The rearrangement links TRBV24-1 to TRBJ2-7; D is perhaps TRBD2 (6 bases). The CDR3 loop spans 13 amino acids. The V gene lost 5 bases and the J gene lost 0 bases, with 7 bases spanning the gap. The germline CDR1 and CDR2 sequences are KGHDR and SFDVKD. The CDR3 region is CATSVGGSYEQYF. The DNA of the CDR3 is TGTGCCACCAGTGTGGGGGGCTCCTACGAGCAGTACTTC.

V usage is TRBV5-1 and J usage is TRBJ2-1; 9 bases fit TRBD1. Germline loops: CDR1 SGHRS, CDR2 YFSETQ. V lost 4 bases, J lost 2 bases, and 1 base stayed unmatched. This CDR3 contains 14 residues. DNA of the CDR3: TGCGCCAGCAGCGGGGACAGGGCCTACAATGAGCAGTTCTTC. Translation gives CASSGDRAYNEQFF.

This chain joins TRBV4-1 and TRBJ2-5; 7 nucleotides align to TRBD1. The CDR3 loop spans 15 amino acids. V lost 0 bases to trimming and J lost 11 bases; unmatched junction nucleotides: 12. Germline values: CDR1 MGHRA, CDR2 YSYEKL. Written as DNA, the CDR3 is TGCGCCAGCAGCCAAGAGGCAGGGACAGCCAATGAGCAGTACTTC. It yields the protein CASSQEAGTANEQYF.

The gene calls are TRBV27 and TRBJ2-7; D gene uncertain. CDR1 and CDR2 from the germline V gene are MNHEY and SMNVEV (reference sequence). CDR3 length equals 14 residues. The germline V and J ends were trimmed by 4 bases and 7 bases, with 17 bases remaining between them. CDR3 in DNA: TGTGCCAGCAGTTCGGTTGGGTCTTACAATGAGCAGTACTTC. It is translated as CASSSVGSYNEQYF.

This clonotype was observed many times. The chain joins TRBV28 to TRBJ2-1; D is perhaps TRBD2 (7 bases). This CDR3 contains 15 residues. V was cut by 2 bases and J by 14 bases, with 22 bases left in between. The V gene's germline CDR1 is MDHEN and CDR2 SYDVKM. CDR3 nucleotides: TGTGCCAGCAGTTTAAGAGGGGGGAGGGGGAATCTTGAGTTCTTC. Protein: CASSLRGGRGNLEFF.

The sample holds a few counts of this clonotype. The CDR3 nucleotides are TGTGCCAGCAGTTACTCGAACAGGGGGCCTTACGAGCAGTACTTC. Amino acid sequence: CASSYSNRGPYEQYF. The chain has TRBV6-6 and TRBJ2-7, with 9 bases fitting TRBD1. With V trimmed by 0 bases and J by 4 bases, 4 bases remained unmatched. Germline assignment: CDR1 MNHNY and CDR2 SVGAGI (reference sequence). This CDR3 is built from 15 residues.

The V call is TRBV27, the J call TRBJ2-3, with D possibly matching TRBD1 (5 bases). The germline V gene encodes CDR1 MNHEY and CDR2 SMNVEV (reference sequence). The CDR3 has 13 residues. Trimming shortened V by 5 bases and J by 4 bases, and 10 bases separated the two germline ends. CDR3 sequence reads: CASSHTTADTQYF. DNA for the CDR3: TGTGCCAGCAGTCACACGACAGCAGATACGCAGTATTTT.

This clonotype was observed a few times. The chain uses TRBV27 and TRBJ2-7, with 10 bases identical to TRBD1. CDR3 size: 16 residues. Germline assignment: CDR1 MNHEY and CDR2 SMNVEV (reference sequence). Trimming cost V 2 bases and J 1 base; bases outside gene matches: 5. CDR3 nucleotides: TGTGCCAGCAGTTTAAGACAGGGGGCCGCATCCTACGAGCAGTACTTC. It yields the protein CASSLRQGAASYEQYF.

This clonotype was counted many times. V usage is TRBV13 and J usage is TRBJ2-1; 12 bases match TRBD2. The germline V gene has CDR1 PRHDT and CDR2 FYEKMQ (reference sequence). The CDR3 consists of 17 residues. V trimming: 1 base; J trimming: 8 bases; junction bases outside the gene matches: 9. The CDR3 loop reads CASSLVGLAGTSDEQFF. The CDR3 DNA reads as TGTGCCAGCAGCTTAGTCGGACTAGCGGGAACCTCTGATGAGCAGTTCTTC.

CDR3 in amino acids: CASSRRTSGLTDTQYF. CDR3 DNA: TGTGCCAGCAGCCGCCGGACTAGCGGTCTCACAGATACGCAGTATTTT. This rearrangement joins TRBV3-1 to TRBJ2-3, with 10 positions matching TRBD2. V lost 4 bases, J lost 2 bases, and 6 bases stayed unmatched. The CDR3 totals 16 residues. The germline gives CDR1 LGHDT, CDR2 YNNKEL (reference sequence).

In its sample, this clonotype was seen a few times. The rearrangement links TRBV29-1 to TRBJ2-1; the D is unclear. V lost 3 bases, J lost 5 bases, and 5 bases lay in between. CDR1 SQVTM and CDR2 ANQGSEA come from the germline V gene. The CDR3 is 11 residues long. The CDR3 here is CSVDGNNEQFF. The CDR3 DNA reads TGCAGCGTTGACGGAAACAATGAGCAGTTCTTC.

This clonotype was detected once. The rearrangement links TRBV7-3 to TRBJ2-7; D may be TRBD2 (6 bases). CDR1 and CDR2 from the germline V gene are SGHTA and FQGTGA. V was clipped by 3 bases and J by 6 bases, with 21 bases between them. This CDR3 spans 16 amino acids. Written as DNA, the CDR3 is TGTGCCAGCAGCTTTTTGTCGTGGAGGGCAGGCTGCGAGCAGTACTTC. It encodes CASSFLSWRAGCEQYF.

The chain has TRBV29-1 and TRBJ2-1; D gene ambiguous. The germline V gene has CDR1 SQVTM and CDR2 ANQGSEA. This CDR3 spans 11 amino acids. Between the trimmed V and J ends, which lost 4 bases and 10 bases, there was a span of 11 bases. The CDR3: CSVGALLEQFF. In DNA form, the CDR3 reads TGCAGCGTTGGGGCCCTTTTGGAGCAGTTCTTC.

This rearrangement joins TRBV9 to TRBJ2-5, with D perhaps being TRBD1 or TRBD2 (5 bases each). The CDR3 has 15 residues. Germline assignment: CDR1 SGDLS and CDR2 YYNGEE. V gave up 3 bases and J gave up 6 bases, with 18 bases separating them. CDR3: CASSAGALDWKTQYF. CDR3 in DNA: TGTGCCAGCAGCGCCGGGGCGTTGGATTGGAAGACCCAGTACTTC.

The chain links TRBV11-3 to TRBJ2-1; D is uncertain. The CDR3 sequence is 13 residues long. Germline CDR1 reads SGHNT; CDR2 reads YENEEA. V was shortened by 2 bases and J by 7 bases, with 9 bases between the two germline ends. CDR3 nucleotides: TGTGCCAGCAGCTTAACCCCAACGAATGAGCAGTTCTTC. Its protein is CASSLTPTNEQFF.

For this clonotype: A much larger clone differs by one base, so this may be a read error. The CDR3 region has the DNA TGTGCCACCAGCAGAGGGGCGCAAGAGACCCAGTACTTC. Its protein is CATSRGAQETQYF. The rearrangement uses TRBV15 and TRBJ2-5; D unclear. This CDR3 contains 13 residues. V lost 1 base to trimming and J lost 2 bases, with 5 bases between them. Looked up from germline, CDR1 is LNHNV and CDR2 is YYDKDF (reference sequence).

The gene calls are TRBV4-1 and TRBJ2-7; the match to TRBD2 covers 7 bases. CDR1 is MGHRA and CDR2 is YSYEKL in the germline V gene. Unmatched junction bases numbered 15, after V lost 4 bases and J lost 6 bases. The CDR3 has 16 amino acids. The CDR3 protein is CASSPLLGAGPPEQYF. The DNA for the CDR3 is TGCGCCAGCAGCCCATTACTAGGAGCGGGGCCCCCCGAGCAGTACTTC.

The rearrangement joins TRBV4-1 to TRBJ2-7; a possible D gene is TRBD1 (5 bases). Germline V gene sequence: CDR1 MGHRA, CDR2 YSYEKL. V was cut by 0 bases and J by 7 bases, with 10 bases left in between. There are 13 residues in the CDR3. This CDR3 is CASSQEGLREQYF. The CDR3 nucleotides read TGCGCCAGCAGCCAAGAGGGGCTGCGGGAGCAGTACTTC.

V usage is TRBV7-7 and J usage is TRBJ2-7, with D perhaps given as TRBD1 or TRBD2 (5 bases each). Trimming pared 3 bases from V and 2 bases from J, leaving 20 bases between. Germline V gene lookup returns CDR1 SSHAT and CDR2 FNYEAQ (reference sequence). This CDR3 is built from 17 residues. CDR3 loop: CASSLAGSGTDPYEQYF. For the CDR3, the DNA is TGTGCCAGCAGCTTGGCGGGTTCTGGGACGGACCCCTACGAGCAGTACTTC.

This clonotype has only a few counts. V usage is TRBV6-6 and J usage is TRBJ1-1; 9 bases are a match to TRBD1. The CDR3 has 16 amino acids. V trimming: 5 bases; J trimming: 5 bases; junction bases outside the gene matches: 12. Germline loops: CDR1 MNHNY, CDR2 SVGAGI (reference sequence). Written as DNA, the CDR3 is TGTGCCAGCAGTCCTCGATTACAGGGGGCTCGGACTGAAGCTTTCTTT. Its translation is CASSPRLQGARTEAFF.

The chain carries TRBV28 and TRBJ2-7; a possible D gene is TRBD1 (6 bases). Germline lookup yields CDR1 MDHEN and CDR2 SYDVKM. The ends were cut back, 6 bases at V and 0 bases at J, with 12 bases in the middle. The CDR3 extends over 14 amino acids. CDR3 loop: CASRPGQNSYEQYF. The CDR3 nucleotides are TGTGCCAGCAGGCCCGGACAGAACTCCTACGAGCAGTACTTC.

The gene calls are TRBV10-1 and TRBJ2-1; a weak D match, TRBD1 (6 bases). Trimming left V 10 bases short and J 8 bases short, with 15 bases between. Germline V lookup: CDR1 WNHNN, CDR2 SYGVQD (reference sequence). The CDR3 consists of 12 residues. The CDR3: CATQGFDDEQFF. CDR3 sequence (DNA): TGCGCCACACAGGGTTTTGACGATGAGCAGTTCTTC.

This clonotype was observed at least ten times. The V gene is TRBV7-9, the J gene TRBJ2-7; perhaps TRBD1 as D (7 bases). The CDR3 extends over 16 amino acids. Germline assignment: CDR1 SEHNR and CDR2 FQNEAQ (reference sequence). V lost 5 bases and J lost 0, with 17 bases in between. The CDR3 loop is CASSLGGGRSSYEQYF. The DNA for the CDR3 is TGTGCCAGCAGCCTTGGAGGGGGCCGCAGCTCCTACGAGCAGTACTTC. The complete variable domain, with remaining parts taken from reference TRBV7-9 and TRBJ2-7, reads DTGVSQNPRHKITKRGQNVTFRCDPISEHNRLYWYRQTLGQGPEFLTYFQNEAQLEKSRLLSDRFSAERPKGSFSTLEIQRTEQGDSAMYLCASSLGGGRSSYEQYFGPGTRLTVT.

This clonotype was detected only once. This chain joins TRBV7-9 and TRBJ2-6; 7 bases align to TRBD1. This CDR3 has 17 residues. V lost 3 bases, J lost 1 base, and 6 bases stayed unmatched. Germline V gene sequence: CDR1 SEHNR, CDR2 FQNEAQ (reference sequence). This CDR3 is CASSFPPGQSGANVLTF. Here the CDR3 DNA reads TGTGCCAGCAGCTTTCCCCCGGGACAGTCTGGGGCCAACGTCCTGACTTTC.

This clonotype has a handful of counts. This chain links TRBV5-1 with TRBJ2-1; tentative D call: TRBD2 (6 bases). CDR1 is SGHRS and CDR2 is YFSETQ in the germline V gene. The CDR3 has 14 amino acids. V gave up 6 bases and J gave up 5 bases, with 15 bases separating them. The CDR3 protein is CASTNPGTHNEQFF. In DNA form, the CDR3 reads TGCGCCAGCACCAACCCCGGGACTCACAATGAGCAGTTCTTC.